Below, one T cell receptor (beta chain) is given with its context. Antigen specificity is unknown. Other DNA sequences within the sample encode an identical CDR3. Trimming cost V 0 bases and J 0 bases, with 8 bases left between them. This CDR3 is 15 amino acids long. CDR1 and CDR2 (germline): MNHEY, SVGAGI. The data belong to a study of shared clonotypes between healthy human individuals. The naive CD8 subset, CD45RO-negative cells positively selected for CCR7, excluded terminally differentiated effector memory CD45RA+ cells. Sequencing used immunoSEQ multiplex PCR; TCRdb keeps in-frame clones, though not all of them. The sample shows about 1,800,000 clones, around 96% of them seen only once. Overall study findings and caveats: Among donors, sharing of clonotypes was expected to be affected by sequencing depth.

This sequence was found in a man aged 18 to 30 in good health. Sequenced input: naive CD8+ T cells sorted from blood. The chain carries TRBV6-5 and TRBJ1-1, with D possibly being TRBD1 (5 bases). This chain's CDR3 is CASSYSEGVNTEAFF. CDR3 DNA: TGTGCCAGCAGTTACTCCGAAGGGGTGAACACTGAAGCTTTCTTT.